The 17 T cell receptor beta chains presented below share a single source sample, sequenced in a study of human T cells and chemical hapten exposure. The time point denotes: pre-sensitization, week 0. Treatment of the sample: therapeutic diphenylcyclopropenone sensitization with weekly scalp DPC. TCRdb recomputed calls from the RACE reads with MiXCR, one row per CDR3 protein. The sample lists a few hundred thousand distinct CDR3 sequences, about 8.1% seen once, with under 2.5% in the top ten. The sample here was whole blood, taken in connection with sensitization to the hapten diphenylcyclopropenone (DPC). The receptors derive from a woman in her thirties or forties with alopecia areata. Some clones in this sample may be carry-over from other donors' samples.

This clonotype has just a few counts. The chain has TRBV20-1 and TRBJ2-3; perhaps TRBD2 as D (5 bases). Trimming removed 5 bases from V and 0 bases from J, with 18 bases in between. The germline CDR1 and CDR2 sequences are DFQATT and SNEGSKA (reference sequence). The CDR3 sequence is 16 residues long. CDR3 in amino acids: CSAPRTSRGSTDTQYF. CDR3 bases: TGCAGTGCTCCACGGACTTCGCGAGGAAGCACAGATACGCAGTATTTT.

This clonotype was recorded a few times. This rearrangement joins TRBV6-5 to TRBJ2-3; 9 positions agree with TRBD1. The germline CDR1 and CDR2 sequences are MNHEY and SVGAGI. The CDR3 loop spans 16 amino acids. The ends lost 2 bases at V and 5 bases at J; junction bases unmatched: 8. CDR3 loop: CASSYTQGQGKDTQYF. CDR3 coding DNA: TGTGCCAGCAGTTACACCCAGGGACAGGGTAAAGATACGCAGTATTTT.

The sample holds a few counts of this clonotype. This chain uses TRBV29-1 with TRBJ2-2; 9 bases fit TRBD1. CDR3 length equals 14 residues. In germline, CDR1 is SQVTM, CDR2 ANQGSEA. The V and J ends lost 5 bases and 1 base, in that order; junction bases with no gene match: 2. The CDR3 here is CSVRDRENTGELFF. The CDR3 DNA sequence: TGCAGCGTTCGGGACAGGGAGAACACCGGGGAGCTGTTTTTT.

The CDR3 sequence: CASSQDGGRGPTEAFF. The CDR3 bases are TGCGCCAGCAGCCAAGATGGGGGTAGGGGCCCCACTGAAGCTTTCTTT. V is TRBV4-3 and J is TRBJ1-1; possible D gene TRBD1, 5 bases. This CDR3 is 16 amino acids long. The germline V gene has CDR1 LGHNA and CDR2 YSLEER. The V and J ends lost 0 bases and 4 bases respectively, with 15 bases between them.

This clonotype was seen only a few times. The rearrangement uses TRBV4-1 and TRBJ1-5, with D perhaps matching TRBD1 (6 bases). The CDR3 runs to 13 residues. Trimming pared 4 bases from V and 8 bases from J, leaving 12 bases between. Germline lookup yields CDR1 MGHRA and CDR2 YSYEKL. The CDR3: CASSPENREPQHF. CDR3 coding DNA: TGCGCCAGCAGCCCAGAAAACAGGGAGCCCCAGCATTTT.

The chain is built from TRBV7-3 and TRBJ2-3; 7 bases are shared with TRBD1. Germline V gene lookup returns CDR1 SGHTA and CDR2 FQGTGA. The length of the CDR3 is 14 residues. V trimming: 3 bases; J trimming: 6 bases; junction bases outside the gene matches: 6. The CDR3 DNA reads as TGTGCCAGCAGCTTTGAGGGGGCCAGGGATACGCAGTATTTT. As protein: CASSFEGARDTQYF.

This clonotype was counted between two and nine times. This chain connects TRBV14 to TRBJ2-3; 12 bases are shared with TRBD2. The V gene's germline CDR1 is SGHDN and CDR2 FVKESK. CDR3 size: 14 residues. V dropped 6 bases and J dropped 4; count of bases not matched to a gene: 2. The CDR3 bases are TGTGCCAGCAGTCTAGCGGGAGGGGCAGATACGCAGTATTTT. Residues: CASSLAGGADTQYF.

This clonotype was seen a few times. The V and J genes are TRBV7-2 and TRBJ2-5, with 9 bases matching TRBD2. The CDR3 is 14 amino acids. Germline loops: CDR1 SGHTA, CDR2 FQGNSA. The V gene end was trimmed by 1 base and the J gene end by 3 bases; junction bases not matched to a gene: 0. CDR3 protein: CASSLGTSEETQYF. The CDR3 region has the DNA TGTGCCAGCAGCTTAGGGACTAGCGAAGAGACCCAGTACTTC.

The genes are TRBV28 and TRBJ1-2; no reliable D call. The V end was cut by 7 bases, the J end by 0 bases, with 3 bases between. Germline-derived CDR1 and CDR2 are MDHEN and SYDVKM. The CDR3 is 11 residues long. Here the CDR3 reads CASNSNYGYTF. Here the CDR3 DNA reads TGTGCCAGCAACTCTAACTATGGCTACACCTTC.

This clonotype was counted between two and nine times. The chain carries TRBV7-8 and TRBJ2-3; D is unclear. Looked up from germline, CDR1 is SGHVS and CDR2 is FQNEAQ. The CDR3 length is 14 residues. Trimming stripped 2 bases from V and 2 bases from J, with 8 bases between. The CDR3 reads CASSLRLLTDTQYF. The CDR3 coding sequence is TGTGCCAGCAGCTTACGCCTACTCACAGATACGCAGTATTTT.

In this sample, this clonotype turned up a few times. The rearrangement joins TRBV5-1 to TRBJ2-7; the D is unclear. The CDR3 runs to 15 residues. Trimming removed 0 bases from V and 3 bases from J, with 13 bases in between. CDR1 and CDR2 from the germline V gene are SGHRS and YFSETQ. The CDR3: CASSLDPQADYEQYF. CDR3 DNA sequence: TGCGCCAGCAGCTTGGATCCTCAGGCCGACTACGAGCAGTACTTC.

This clonotype was seen repeatedly, ten times or more. V gene TRBV6-2 or TRBV6-3 combines with J gene TRBJ2-1, with D possibly TRBD1 on 6 matching bases. V dropped 8 bases and J dropped 8 bases, with 16 bases sitting between them. The CDR3 has 13 residues. CDR1 and CDR2 (germline): MNHEY, SVGEGT. Here the CDR3 DNA reads TGTGCCAGCGGGAAACAGGGTATTGATGAGCAGTTCTTC. This codes for CASGKQGIDEQFF.

This clonotype occurred a few times. The J gene is TRBJ1-4, the V gene TRBV28; D unclear. The germline gives CDR1 MDHEN, CDR2 SYDVKM. This CDR3 is built from 14 residues. Trimming cost V 5 bases and J 0 bases, with 7 bases left between them. CDR3 coding DNA: TGTGCCAGCAGTCGAGGGACAACTAATGAAAAACTGTTTTTT. Its translation is CASSRGTTNEKLFF. Full variable domain (missing parts from reference TRBV28 and TRBJ1-4): DVKVTQSSRYLVKRTGEKVFLECVQDMDHENMFWYRQDPGLGLRLIYFSYDVKMKEKGDIPEGYSVSREKKERFSLILESASTNQTSMYLCASSRGTTNEKLFFGSGTQLSVL.

This rearrangement joins TRBV5-1 to TRBJ2-1, with TRBD2 matching 14 bases. After removal of 2 bases from V and 6 bases from J, the junction contained 7 bases not matched to a gene. Looked up from germline, CDR1 is SGHRS and CDR2 is YFSETQ. The CDR3 is made up of 17 amino acids. CDR3 region: CASSFPGLAGASNEQFF. CDR3 nucleotides: TGCGCCAGCAGCTTTCCGGGACTAGCGGGAGCAAGCAATGAGCAGTTCTTC.

This clonotype was detected a few times. The chain uses TRBV18 and TRBJ2-2; D remains unclear. The CDR3 extends over 12 amino acids. Per the germline V gene, CDR1 is KGHSH and CDR2 is LQKENI. With 0 bases removed from V and 6 bases from J, the gap between germline ends came to 2 bases. CDR3 in amino acids: CASSPPPGELFF. CDR3 DNA: TGTGCCAGCTCACCACCTCCCGGGGAGCTGTTTTTT.

This rearrangement joins TRBV3-1 to TRBJ2-5; D not certain. The length of the CDR3 is 15 residues. Trimming pared 2 bases from V and 1 base from J, leaving 11 bases between. Germline-derived CDR1 and CDR2 are LGHDT and YNNKEL (reference sequence). The CDR3 bases are TGTGCCAGCAGCCAACAGATATACTCCCAAGAGACCCAGTACTTC. Translating it yields CASSQQIYSQETQYF.

This sequence joins TRBV29-1 and TRBJ1-1; D is perhaps TRBD1 (6 bases). V was cut by 1 base and J by 6 bases, with 9 bases left in between. The CDR3 sequence is 12 residues long. Germline lookup yields CDR1 SQVTM and CDR2 ANQGSEA. The CDR3 DNA follows: TGCAGCGTTGAAGCAGGGGATCCTGAAGCTTTCTTT. It yields the protein CSVEAGDPEAFF.